This entry is about one T cell receptor beta chain. Its specificity is not known. Method: immunoSEQ multiplex PCR; TCRdb's copy keeps in-frame clones and lacks some. The sample has around 20,000 clones, 65% to 85% seen once. This record belongs to a study of cytotoxic CD8 clonotypes in ibrutinib-treated CLL. General study results and limits: Public clonotypes were uncommon and contracted or stayed stable on treatment. Against age-matched healthy donors, baseline clonality ran higher and tracked circulating CD8+ T-cell counts.

Library input was roughly 1.8 micrograms of DNA from cryopreserved PBMCs. CDR3 length: 13 amino acids. CDR1 and CDR2 (germline): SQVTM, ANQGSEA. Trimming shortened V by 4 bases and J by 5 bases, and 12 bases separated the two germline ends. Here the sequenced sample was PBMCs, taken before ibrutinib treatment. The chain is built from TRBV29-1 and TRBJ2-1; D tentatively fits TRBD1 or TRBD2 (5 bases each). The clonotype originates from a human donor with chronic lymphocytic leukemia. The CDR3, as DNA: TGCAGCGTTGCGAGGCAGGGACACAATGAGCAGTTCTTC. Translated: CSVARQGHNEQFF.